Below are 3 T cell receptor beta chains sequenced from a single sample in a study of response to subunit inactivated influenza vaccine. TCRdb processed the RT-PCR reads anew with MiXCR; each CDR3 protein has one entry. The table lists 500,000 or so distinct CDR3 sequences, approximately 11% of them singletons, with approximately 12% in the top ten. The material sequenced was PBMCs from blood, taken about 40 days after vaccination. The receptors originated from a man between 50 and 59 years old who received an inactivated influenza vaccine.

This clonotype was observed a few times. This chain uses TRBV20-1 with TRBJ2-2, with D perhaps matching TRBD2 (6 bases). The CDR3 is 13 amino acids. Trimming took off 6 bases at V and 1 base at J, with 9 bases between the two ends. The germline CDR1 and CDR2 sequences are DFQATT and SNEGSKA (reference sequence). The CDR3 spells CSAQEGNTGELFF. In DNA form, the CDR3 reads TGCAGTGCGCAGGAGGGGAACACCGGGGAGCTGTTTTTT.

The V and J genes are TRBV29-1 and TRBJ2-3; 8 bases match TRBD1. CDR1 is SQVTM, CDR2 ANQGSEA, per germline. V lost 7 bases, J lost 4 bases, and 4 bases stayed unmatched. This CDR3 comprises 12 residues. CDR3 protein: CSAWTGPDTQYF. The CDR3 DNA reads as TGCAGCGCCTGGACAGGGCCAGATACGCAGTATTTT.

In its sample, this clonotype was seen many times. CDR3 sequence: CASSVGTGRDTQYF. CDR3 coding DNA: TGTGCCAGCAGCGTCGGGACAGGGAGAGATACGCAGTATTTT. The gene calls are TRBV5-5 and TRBJ2-3, with 9 nucleotides matching TRBD1. The CDR3 spans 14 residues. Germline loops: CDR1 SGHKS, CDR2 YYEKEE (reference sequence). With V trimmed by 4 bases and J by 5 bases, 5 bases remained unmatched.